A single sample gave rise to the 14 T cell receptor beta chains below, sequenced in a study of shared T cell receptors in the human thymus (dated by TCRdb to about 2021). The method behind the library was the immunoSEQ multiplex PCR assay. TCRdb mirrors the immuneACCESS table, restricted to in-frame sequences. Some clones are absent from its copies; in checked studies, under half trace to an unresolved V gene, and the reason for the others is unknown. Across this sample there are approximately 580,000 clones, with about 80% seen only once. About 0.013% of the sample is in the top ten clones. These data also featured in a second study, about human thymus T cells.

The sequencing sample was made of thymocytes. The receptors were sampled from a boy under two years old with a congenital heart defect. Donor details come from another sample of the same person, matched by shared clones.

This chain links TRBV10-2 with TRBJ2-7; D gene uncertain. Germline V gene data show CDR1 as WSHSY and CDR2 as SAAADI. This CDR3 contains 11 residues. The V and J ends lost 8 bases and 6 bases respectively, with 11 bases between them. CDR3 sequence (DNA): TGCGCCAGCGGTTTGGCTAGCGAGCAGTACTTC. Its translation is CASGLASEQYF.

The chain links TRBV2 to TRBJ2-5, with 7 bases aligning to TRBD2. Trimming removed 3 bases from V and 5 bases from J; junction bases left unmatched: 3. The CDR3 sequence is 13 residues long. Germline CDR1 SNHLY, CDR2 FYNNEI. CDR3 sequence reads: CASSEGGNETQYF. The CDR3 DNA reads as TGTGCCAGCAGTGAGGGAGGGAATGAGACCCAGTACTTC.

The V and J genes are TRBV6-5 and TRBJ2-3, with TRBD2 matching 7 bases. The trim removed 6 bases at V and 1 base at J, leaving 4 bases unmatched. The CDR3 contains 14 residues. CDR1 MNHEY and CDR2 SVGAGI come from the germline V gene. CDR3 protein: CASRLRGGTDTQYF. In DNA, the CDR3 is TGTGCCAGCAGACTCCGGGGGGGCACAGATACGCAGTATTTT.

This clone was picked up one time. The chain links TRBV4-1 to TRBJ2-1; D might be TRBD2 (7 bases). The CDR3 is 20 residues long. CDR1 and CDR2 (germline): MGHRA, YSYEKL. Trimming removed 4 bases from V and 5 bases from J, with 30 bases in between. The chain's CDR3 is CASSRRTWGGGGGPDNEQFF. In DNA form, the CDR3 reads TGCGCCAGCAGCCGACGGACTTGGGGAGGGGGGGGCGGCCCGGACAATGAGCAGTTCTTC.

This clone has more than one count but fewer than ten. The CDR3 nucleotides read TGTGCCAGCAGTTACGAAAGGGGGTCCTCTGGAAACACCATATATTTT. Its translation: CASSYERGSSGNTIYF. The chain carries TRBV6-6 and TRBJ1-3, with D maybe TRBD1 (6 bases). The CDR3 runs to 16 residues. Deletions cut 2 bases from V and 0 bases from J, with 11 bases between. The germline CDR1 and CDR2 sequences are MNHNY and SVGAGI (reference sequence).

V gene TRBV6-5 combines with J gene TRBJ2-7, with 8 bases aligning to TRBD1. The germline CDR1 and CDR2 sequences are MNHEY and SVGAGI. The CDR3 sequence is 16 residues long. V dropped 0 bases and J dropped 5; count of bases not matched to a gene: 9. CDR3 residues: CASSYSRGRTTDEQYF. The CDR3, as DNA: TGTGCCAGCAGTTACTCCAGGGGGCGCACAACGGACGAGCAGTACTTC.

CDR3 coding DNA: TGTGCCAGCAGCCCGAGACTAGCGGGGGGGGAGGGCACAGATACGCAGTATTTT. Translation: CASSPRLAGGEGTDTQYF. This chain links TRBV27 with TRBJ2-3; 14 positions agree with TRBD2. Germline V CDR1 and CDR2: MNHEY, SMNVEV (reference sequence). J gave up 1 base and V 6 bases, and 9 bases lay outside the gene matches. The CDR3 has 18 amino acids.

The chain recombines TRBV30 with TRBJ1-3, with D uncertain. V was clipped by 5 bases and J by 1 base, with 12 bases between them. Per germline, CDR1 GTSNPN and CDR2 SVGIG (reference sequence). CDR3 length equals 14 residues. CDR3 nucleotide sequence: TGTGCCTGGCGTCCGCGGGCTTCTGGAAACACCATATATTTT. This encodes CAWRPRASGNTIYF.

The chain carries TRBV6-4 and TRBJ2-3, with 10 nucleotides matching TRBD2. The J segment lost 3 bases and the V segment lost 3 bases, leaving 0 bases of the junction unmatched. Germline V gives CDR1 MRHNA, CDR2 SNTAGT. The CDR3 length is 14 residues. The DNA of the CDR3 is TGTGCCAGCAGTGATAGCGGGAGGACAGATACGCAGTATTTT. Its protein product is CASSDSGRTDTQYF.

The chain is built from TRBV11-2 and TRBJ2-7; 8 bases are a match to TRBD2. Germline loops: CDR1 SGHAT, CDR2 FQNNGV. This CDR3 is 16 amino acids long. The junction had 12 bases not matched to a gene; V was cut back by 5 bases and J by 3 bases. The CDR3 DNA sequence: TGTGCCAGCAGCCGCGGGGGGCGGACTCCTCACTACGAGCAGTACTTC. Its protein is CASSRGGRTPHYEQYF. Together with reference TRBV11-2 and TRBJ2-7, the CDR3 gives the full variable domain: EAGVAQSPRYKIIEKRQSVAFWCNPISGHATLYWYQQILGQGPKLLIQFQNNGVVDDSQLPKDRFSAERLKGVDSTLKIQPAKLEDSAVYLCASSRGGRTPHYEQYFGPGTRLTVT.

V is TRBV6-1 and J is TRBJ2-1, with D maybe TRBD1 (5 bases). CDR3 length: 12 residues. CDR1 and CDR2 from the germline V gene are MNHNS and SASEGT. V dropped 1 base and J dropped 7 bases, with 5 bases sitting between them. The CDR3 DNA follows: TGTGCCAGCAGTGAAGGACAGAATGAGCAGTTCTTC. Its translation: CASSEGQNEQFF.

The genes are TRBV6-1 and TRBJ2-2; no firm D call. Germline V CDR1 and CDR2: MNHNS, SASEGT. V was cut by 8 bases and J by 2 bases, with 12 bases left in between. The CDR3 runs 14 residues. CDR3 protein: CASPGLANTGELFF. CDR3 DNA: TGTGCCAGCCCTGGTCTGGCAAACACCGGGGAGCTGTTTTTT.

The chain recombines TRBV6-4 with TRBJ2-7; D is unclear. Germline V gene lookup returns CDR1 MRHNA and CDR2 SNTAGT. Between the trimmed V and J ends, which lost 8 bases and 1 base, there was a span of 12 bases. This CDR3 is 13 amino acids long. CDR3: CASPSSPSYEQYF. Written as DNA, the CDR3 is TGTGCCAGCCCTTCTTCTCCGTCCTACGAGCAGTACTTC.

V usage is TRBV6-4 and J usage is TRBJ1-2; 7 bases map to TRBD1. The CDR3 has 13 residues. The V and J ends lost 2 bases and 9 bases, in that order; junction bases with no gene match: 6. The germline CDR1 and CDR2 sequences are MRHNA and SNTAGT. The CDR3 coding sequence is TGTGCCAGCAGTGACGACAGGGCTCAGCGCTACACCTTC. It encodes CASSDDRAQRYTF.